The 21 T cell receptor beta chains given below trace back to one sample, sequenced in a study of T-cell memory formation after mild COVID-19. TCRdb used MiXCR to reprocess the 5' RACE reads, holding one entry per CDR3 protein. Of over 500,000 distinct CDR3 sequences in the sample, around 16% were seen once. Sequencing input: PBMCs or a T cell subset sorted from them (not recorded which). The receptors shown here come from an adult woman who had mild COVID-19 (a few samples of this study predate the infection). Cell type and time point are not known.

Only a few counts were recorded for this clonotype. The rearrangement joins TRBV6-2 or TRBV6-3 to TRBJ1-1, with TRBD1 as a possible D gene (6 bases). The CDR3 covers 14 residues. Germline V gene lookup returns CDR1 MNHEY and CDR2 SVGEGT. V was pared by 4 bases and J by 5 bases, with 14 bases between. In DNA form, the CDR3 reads TGTGCCAGCAGTTCCAACATACAGGGTACTGAAGCTTTCTTT. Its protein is CASSSNIQGTEAFF.

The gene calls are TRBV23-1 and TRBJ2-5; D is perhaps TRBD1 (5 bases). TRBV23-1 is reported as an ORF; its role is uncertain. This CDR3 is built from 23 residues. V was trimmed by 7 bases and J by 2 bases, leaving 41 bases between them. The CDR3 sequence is CASTVLTPSLHFQGQPKQETQYF. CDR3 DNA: TGCGCCAGCACCGTCTTAACCCCTAGTCTCCACTTTCAGGGTCAGCCGAAACAAGAGACCCAGTACTTC.

Here the CDR3 reads CSVTTVSSYEQYF. For the CDR3, the DNA is TGCAGCGTTACGACAGTGAGCTCCTACGAGCAGTACTTC. The chain combines TRBV29-1 with TRBJ2-7; a weak D match, TRBD1 (5 bases). The CDR3 length is 13 residues. Trimming took off 5 bases at V and 0 bases at J, with 11 bases between the two ends. Germline loops: CDR1 SQVTM, CDR2 ANQGSEA.

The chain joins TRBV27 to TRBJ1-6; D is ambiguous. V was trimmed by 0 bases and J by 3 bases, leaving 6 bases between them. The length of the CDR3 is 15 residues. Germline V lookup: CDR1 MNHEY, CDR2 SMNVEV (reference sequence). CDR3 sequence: CASSLSTVYNSPLHF. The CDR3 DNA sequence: TGTGCCAGCAGTTTATCGACGGTCTATAATTCACCCCTCCACTTT.

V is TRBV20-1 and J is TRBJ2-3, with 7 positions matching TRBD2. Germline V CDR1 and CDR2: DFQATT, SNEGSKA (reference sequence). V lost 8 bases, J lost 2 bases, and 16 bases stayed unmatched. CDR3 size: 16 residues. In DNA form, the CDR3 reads TGCAGTACTTCGAAAGGGGCTAGCGGAAACACAGATACGCAGTATTTT. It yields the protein CSTSKGASGNTDTQYF.

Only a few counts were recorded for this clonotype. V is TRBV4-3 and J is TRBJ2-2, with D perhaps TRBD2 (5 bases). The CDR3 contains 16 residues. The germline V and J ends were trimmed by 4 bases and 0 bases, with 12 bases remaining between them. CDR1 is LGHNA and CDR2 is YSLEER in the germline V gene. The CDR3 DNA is TGCGCCAGCAGCCCCGTAGCCGGGACGAACACCGGGGAGCTGTTTTTT. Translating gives CASSPVAGTNTGELFF.

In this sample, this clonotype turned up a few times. CDR3 in amino acids: CASSQGGSQETQYF. The CDR3 nucleotides are TGTGCCAGCAGCCAAGGTGGCAGTCAAGAGACCCAGTACTTC. This chain joins TRBV4-2 and TRBJ2-5; D uncertain. This CDR3 is built from 14 residues. Trimming took 1 base from V and 2 from J, leaving 8 bases between them. The germline CDR1 and CDR2 sequences are LGHNA and YNFKEQ.

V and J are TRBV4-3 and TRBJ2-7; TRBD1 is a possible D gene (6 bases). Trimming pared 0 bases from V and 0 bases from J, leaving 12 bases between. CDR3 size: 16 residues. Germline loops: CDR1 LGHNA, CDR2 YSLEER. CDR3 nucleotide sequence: TGCGCCAGCAGCCAAGAGACAGGCCCGAGCTCCTACGAGCAGTACTTC. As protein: CASSQETGPSSYEQYF.

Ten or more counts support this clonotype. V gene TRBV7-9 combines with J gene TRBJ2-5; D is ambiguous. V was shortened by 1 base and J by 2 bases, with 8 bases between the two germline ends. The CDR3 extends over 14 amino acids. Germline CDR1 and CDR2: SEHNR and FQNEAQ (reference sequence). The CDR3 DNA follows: TGTGCCAGCAGCTTAGACAGTACTCAAGAGACCCAGTACTTC. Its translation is CASSLDSTQETQYF. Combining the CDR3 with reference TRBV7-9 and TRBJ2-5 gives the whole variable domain DTGVSQNPRHKITKRGQNVTFRCDPISEHNRLYWYRQTLGQGPEFLTYFQNEAQLEKSRLLSDRFSAERPKGSFSTLEIQRTEQGDSAMYLCASSLDSTQETQYFGPGTRLLVL.

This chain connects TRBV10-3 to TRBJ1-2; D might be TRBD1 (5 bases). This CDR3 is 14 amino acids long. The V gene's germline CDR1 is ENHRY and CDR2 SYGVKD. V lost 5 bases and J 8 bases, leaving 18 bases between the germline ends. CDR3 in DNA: TGTGCCATCAGTTCCGGGCAGGGAGTCGGCGGCTACACCTTC. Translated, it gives CAISSGQGVGGYTF.

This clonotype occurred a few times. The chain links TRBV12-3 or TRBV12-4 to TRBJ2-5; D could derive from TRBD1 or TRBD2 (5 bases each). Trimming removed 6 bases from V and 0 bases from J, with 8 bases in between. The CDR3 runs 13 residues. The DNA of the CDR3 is TGTGCCAGCAGGGGGGTTCACCAAGAGACCCAGTACTTC. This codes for CASRGVHQETQYF.

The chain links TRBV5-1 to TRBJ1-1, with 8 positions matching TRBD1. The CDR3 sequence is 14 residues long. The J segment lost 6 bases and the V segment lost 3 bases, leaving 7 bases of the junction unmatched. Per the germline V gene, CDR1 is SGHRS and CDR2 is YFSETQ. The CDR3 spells CASSYYDRGSEAFF. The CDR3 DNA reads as TGCGCCAGCAGCTATTACGACAGGGGTTCTGAAGCTTTCTTT.

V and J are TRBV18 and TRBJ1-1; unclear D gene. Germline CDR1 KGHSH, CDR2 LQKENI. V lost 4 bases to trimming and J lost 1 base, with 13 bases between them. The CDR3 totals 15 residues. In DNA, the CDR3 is TGTGCCAGCTCACTTTCCCAGTGGAGGAACACTGAAGCTTTCTTT. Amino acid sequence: CASSLSQWRNTEAFF.

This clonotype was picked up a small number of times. CDR3 nucleotide sequence: TGTGCCAGCAGCTTAGAGGGGGGGATCACTGAAGCTTTCTTT. Its translation: CASSLEGGITEAFF. The chain links TRBV7-8 to TRBJ1-1; D is possibly TRBD1 (6 bases). CDR1 and CDR2 from the germline V gene are SGHVS and FQNEAQ. V lost 1 base, J lost 4 bases, and 10 bases lay in between. The CDR3 runs 14 residues. Full variable domain (remainder filled in from reference TRBV7-8 and TRBJ1-1): GAGVSQSPRYKVAKRGQDVALRCDPISGHVSLFWYQQALGQGPEFLTYFQNEAQLDKSGLPSDRFFAERPEGSVSTLKIQRTQQEDSAVYLCASSLEGGITEAFFGQGTRLTVV.

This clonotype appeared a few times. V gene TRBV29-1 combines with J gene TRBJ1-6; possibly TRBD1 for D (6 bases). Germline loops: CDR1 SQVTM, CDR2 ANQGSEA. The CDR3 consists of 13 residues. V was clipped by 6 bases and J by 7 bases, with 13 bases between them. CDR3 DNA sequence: TGCAGCGTCCGGACAGAGCGGAATTCACCCCTCCACTTT. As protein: CSVRTERNSPLHF.

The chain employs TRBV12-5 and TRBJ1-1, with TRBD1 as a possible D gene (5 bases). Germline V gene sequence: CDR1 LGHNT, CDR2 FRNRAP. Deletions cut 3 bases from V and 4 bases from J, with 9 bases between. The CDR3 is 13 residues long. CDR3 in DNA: TGTGCTAGTGGTTTCTCGGGGGGCACTGAAGCTTTCTTT. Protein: CASGFSGGTEAFF.

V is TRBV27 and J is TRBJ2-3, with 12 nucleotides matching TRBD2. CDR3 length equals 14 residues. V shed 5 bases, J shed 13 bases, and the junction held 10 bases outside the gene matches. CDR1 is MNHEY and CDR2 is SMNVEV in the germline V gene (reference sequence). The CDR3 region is CASSPRRLAGDKYF. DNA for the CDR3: TGTGCCAGCAGTCCCCGGAGACTAGCGGGAGATAAGTATTTT.

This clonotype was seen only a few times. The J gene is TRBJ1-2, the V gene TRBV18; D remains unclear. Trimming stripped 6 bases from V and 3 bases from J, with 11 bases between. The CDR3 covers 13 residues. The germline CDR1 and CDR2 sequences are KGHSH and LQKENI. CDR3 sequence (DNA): TGTGCCAGCTCGCAGGAACCCTACTATGGCTACACCTTC. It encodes CASSQEPYYGYTF.

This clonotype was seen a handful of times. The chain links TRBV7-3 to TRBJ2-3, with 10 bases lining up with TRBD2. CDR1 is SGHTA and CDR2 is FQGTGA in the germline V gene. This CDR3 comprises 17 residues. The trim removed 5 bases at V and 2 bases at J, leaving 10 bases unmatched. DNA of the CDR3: TGTGCCAGCAGCCCTCAGGCCGGACTAGCGGCCACAGATACGCAGTATTTT. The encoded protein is CASSPQAGLAATDTQYF. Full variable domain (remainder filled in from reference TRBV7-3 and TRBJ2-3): GAGVSQTPSNKVTEKGKYVELRCDPISGHTALYWYRQSLGQGPEFLIYFQGTGAADDSGLPNDRFFAVRPEGSVSTLKIQRTERGDSAVYLCASSPQAGLAATDTQYFGPGTRLTVL.

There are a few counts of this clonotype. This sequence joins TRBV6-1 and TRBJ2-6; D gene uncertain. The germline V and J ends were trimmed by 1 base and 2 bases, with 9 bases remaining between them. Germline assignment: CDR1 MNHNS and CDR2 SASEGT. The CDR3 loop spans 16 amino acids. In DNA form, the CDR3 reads TGTGCCAGCAGTGAAGGACGGAACCCTGGGGCCAACGTCCTGACTTTC. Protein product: CASSEGRNPGANVLTF.

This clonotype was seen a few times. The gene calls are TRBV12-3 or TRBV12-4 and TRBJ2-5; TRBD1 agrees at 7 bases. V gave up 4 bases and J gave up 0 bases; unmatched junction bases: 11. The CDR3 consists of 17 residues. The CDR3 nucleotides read TGTGCCAGCAGTTGGCCTAGTGACAGGGAGTACCAAGAGACCCAGTACTTC. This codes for CASSWPSDREYQETQYF.